This passage covers 22 T cell receptor beta chains from one sample sequenced in a study of patients and donors after allogeneic stem cell transplantation. TCRdb recomputed calls from the RT-PCR reads with MiXCR, one row per CDR3 protein. The data show roughly 190,000 distinct CDR3 sequences, with about 40% seen just once and approximately 32% held by the top ten. Sequencing input: blood, either unsorted or a sorted T cell fraction (not recorded which). The receptors here all came from a human donor who was either an allogeneic HSCT recipient or a stem cell or donor lymphocyte infusion donor (not recorded which). It is not recorded whose cells these are; they may come from a transplant donor.

This clonotype was observed a handful of times. The gene calls are TRBV6-5 and TRBJ1-6, with unresolved D. CDR1 is MNHEY and CDR2 is SVGAGI in the germline V gene. Trimming pared 2 bases from V and 9 bases from J, leaving 23 bases between. The CDR3 runs 18 residues. The CDR3 loop reads CASSYPSKRRPGSSPLHF. The DNA of the CDR3 is TGTGCCAGCAGTTACCCCTCAAAACGCCGGCCGGGGAGTTCACCCCTCCACTTT.

The J gene is TRBJ1-1, the V gene TRBV19, with D unresolved. From germline, CDR1 is LNHDA and CDR2 SQIVND (reference sequence). V dropped 7 bases and J dropped 2 bases, with 14 bases sitting between them. The CDR3 extends over 14 amino acids. The CDR3: CASTLMEANTEAFF. CDR3 DNA: TGTGCCAGTACCCTTATGGAGGCCAACACTGAAGCTTTCTTT.

The V and J genes are TRBV7-9 and TRBJ1-1; TRBD1 matches at 7 bases. Trimming took 1 base from V and 4 from J; bases not matched to a gene: 6. The CDR3 length is 15 residues. CDR1 is SEHNR and CDR2 is FQNEAQ in the germline V gene (reference sequence). DNA of the CDR3: TGTGCCAGCAGCTTAGTCACAGGGGCGGCCACTGAAGCTTTCTTT. Its translation: CASSLVTGAATEAFF.

The genes are TRBV12-3 or TRBV12-4 and TRBJ1-4; no definite D call. CDR3 length: 13 amino acids. Trimming removed 6 bases from V and 7 bases from J, with 12 bases in between. CDR3 sequence reads: CASSPYSGEKLFF. CDR3 bases: TGTGCCAGCAGCCCTTACTCGGGTGAAAAACTGTTTTTT.

This clonotype was counted a few times. The CDR3 here is CASRGPPTAGNTIYF. In DNA, the CDR3 is TGTGCCAGCAGAGGCCCCCCGACGGCAGGAAACACCATATATTTT. The J gene is TRBJ1-3, the V gene TRBV5-4; D ambiguous. The germline V gene encodes CDR1 SGHNT and CDR2 YYREEE (reference sequence). The CDR3 spans 15 residues. Trimming pared 5 bases from V and 4 bases from J, leaving 16 bases between.

The V call is TRBV5-1, the J call TRBJ1-2; 9 nucleotides match TRBD1. With 0 bases clipped from V and 5 bases from J, the junction kept 8 bases outside the gene matches. There are 16 residues in the CDR3. Germline V gene lookup returns CDR1 SGHRS and CDR2 YFSETQ. The CDR3 loop is CASSLGTGVYGYGYTF. DNA for the CDR3: TGCGCCAGCAGCTTGGGGACAGGGGTCTATGGGTATGGCTACACCTTC.

This clonotype turned up a few times. The chain links TRBV27 to TRBJ1-1; D unresolved. This CDR3 is 13 amino acids long. Trimming took 1 base from V and 1 from J, leaving 4 bases between them. CDR1 is MNHEY and CDR2 is SMNVEV in the germline V gene (reference sequence). The CDR3 DNA sequence: TGTGCCAGCAGTTTATGGGCGAACACTGAAGCTTTCTTT. Translated, it gives CASSLWANTEAFF.

The rearrangement joins TRBV28 to TRBJ2-3; D unresolved. Germline CDR1 MDHEN, CDR2 SYDVKM. The CDR3 length is 10 residues. Trimming removed 5 bases from V and 5 bases from J, with 2 bases in between. In nucleotides, the CDR3 is TGTGCCAGCAGTAGAGATACGCAGTATTTT. The encoded protein is CASSRDTQYF.

This clonotype has more than one count but fewer than ten. The chain combines TRBV5-6 with TRBJ1-5; D is unresolved. Germline CDR1 is SGHDT and CDR2 is YYEEEE. This CDR3 contains 14 residues. The germline V and J ends were trimmed by 1 base and 9 bases, with 14 bases remaining between them. The CDR3: CASSLNTGRGPQHF. Written as DNA, the CDR3 is TGTGCCAGCAGCTTGAATACGGGCCGGGGGCCCCAGCATTTT.

This rearrangement joins TRBV5-6 to TRBJ2-7; either TRBD1 or TRBD2 may supply D (6 bases each). The V end was cut by 0 bases, the J end by 3 bases, with 13 bases between. The germline gives CDR1 SGHDT, CDR2 YYEEEE. The CDR3 runs to 15 residues. The CDR3: CASSLVYGGGYEQYF. CDR3 bases: TGTGCCAGCAGCTTGGTATACGGAGGGGGCTACGAGCAGTACTTC.

This clonotype turned up a few times. The chain employs TRBV29-1 and TRBJ1-1; D is unclear. The CDR3 extends over 14 amino acids. V lost 7 bases, J lost 1 base, and 16 bases lay in between. Germline values: CDR1 SQVTM, CDR2 ANQGSEA. The DNA for the CDR3 is TGCAGCGCGAGAGGCCCGCTGGAGAACACTGAAGCTTTCTTT. This codes for CSARGPLENTEAFF.

This clonotype was counted only a few times. The chain carries TRBV6-5 and TRBJ1-2; 8 nucleotides align to TRBD1. V dropped 2 bases and J dropped 6; count of bases not matched to a gene: 8. From germline, CDR1 is MNHEY and CDR2 SVGAGI. The CDR3 totals 15 residues. CDR3 DNA: TGTGCCAGCAGTTACGGGACAGGCCGGCGAGATGGCTACACCTTC. As protein: CASSYGTGRRDGYTF.

This chain connects TRBV6-5 to TRBJ2-7; 9 positions match TRBD1. With 5 bases clipped from V and 1 base from J, the junction kept 6 bases outside the gene matches. The CDR3 totals 15 residues. CDR1 is MNHEY, CDR2 SVGAGI, per germline. CDR3 loop: CASSPTGTGSYEQYF. The CDR3 DNA reads as TGTGCCAGCAGTCCTACCGGGACAGGGTCCTACGAGCAGTACTTC.

V and J are TRBV6-5 and TRBJ1-2, with D unclear. Germline V gene sequence: CDR1 MNHEY, CDR2 SVGAGI. CDR3 length equals 15 residues. The V and J ends lost 6 bases and 4 bases respectively, with 18 bases between them. CDR3 bases: TGTGCCAGCAGCCAAACCTCCAGTACCTCCTATGGCTACACCTTC. Amino acid sequence: CASSQTSSTSYGYTF.

This chain links TRBV3-1 with TRBJ2-5; 11 bases align to TRBD2. J was trimmed by 2 bases and V by 0 bases; bases with no gene match: 8. There are 18 residues in the CDR3. The germline CDR1 and CDR2 sequences are LGHDT and YNNKEL (reference sequence). In DNA, the CDR3 is TGTGCCAGCAGCCAAGACCCACCGGGACTAGCGGCTCAAGAGACCCAGTACTTC. Amino acid sequence: CASSQDPPGLAAQETQYF.

The gene calls are TRBV7-8 and TRBJ1-5; possibly TRBD1 for D (5 bases). V was clipped by 3 bases and J by 5 bases, with 11 bases between them. This CDR3 is 14 amino acids long. CDR1 is SGHVS and CDR2 is FQNEAQ in the germline V gene. The CDR3 loop reads CASSLSQGYQPQHF. CDR3 nucleotide sequence: TGTGCCAGCAGCTTGTCCCAGGGATATCAGCCCCAGCATTTT.

This chain links TRBV7-9 with TRBJ1-1; 7 bases match TRBD1. CDR3 length: 14 amino acids. Germline loops: CDR1 SEHNR, CDR2 FQNEAQ (reference sequence). Unmatched junction bases numbered 9, after V lost 8 bases and J lost 3 bases. The CDR3 DNA reads as TGTGCCAGCTCCGACAGGGAAAGGTACACTGAAGCTTTCTTT. It is translated as CASSDRERYTEAFF.

The rearrangement joins TRBV29-1 to TRBJ2-3; D might be TRBD2 (6 bases). Germline CDR1 is SQVTM and CDR2 is ANQGSEA. This CDR3 comprises 12 residues. The V end was cut by 4 bases, the J end by 3 bases, with 8 bases between. The CDR3 reads CSVVGGTDTQYF. The DNA for the CDR3 is TGCAGCGTTGTGGGGGGAACAGATACGCAGTATTTT.

Written as DNA, the CDR3 is TGTGCCAGCAGTTTACGCTTAGCGGGACGAACAGATACGCAGTATTTT. The encoded protein is CASSLRLAGRTDTQYF. The rearrangement links TRBV28 to TRBJ2-3, with 8 bases lining up with TRBD2. After removal of 2 bases from V and 3 bases from J, the junction contained 7 bases not matched to a gene. CDR1 is MDHEN and CDR2 is SYDVKM in the germline V gene. The length of the CDR3 is 16 residues.

The chain uses TRBV6-5 and TRBJ2-7, with D hard to call. This CDR3 has 14 residues. Germline CDR1 MNHEY, CDR2 SVGAGI. The V end was cut by 6 bases, the J end by 3 bases, with 15 bases between. CDR3 loop: CASSRLVSDYEQYF. CDR3 DNA: TGTGCCAGCAGCCGTCTAGTGTCTGACTACGAGCAGTACTTC.

The chain combines TRBV30 with TRBJ1-2; 10 bases line up with TRBD1. CDR1 GTSNPN and CDR2 SVGIG come from the germline V gene (reference sequence). CDR3 length: 12 amino acids. The V and J ends lost 7 bases and 2 bases, in that order; junction bases with no gene match: 1. CDR3 bases: TGTGCCTCGGACAGGGGGAACTATGGCTACACCTTC. Translation gives CASDRGNYGYTF. Filled out from reference TRBV30 and TRBJ1-2, the complete variable domain reads SQTIHQWPATLVQPVGSPLSLECTVEGTSNPNLYWYRQAAGRGLQLLFYSVGIGQISSEVPQNLSASRPQDRQFILSSKKLLLSDSGFYLCASDRGNYGYTFGSGTRLTVV.

The chain uses TRBV20-1 and TRBJ2-5; 7 nucleotides agree with TRBD1. The germline gives CDR1 DFQATT, CDR2 SNEGSKA (reference sequence). The CDR3 length is 16 residues. V was pared by 2 bases and J by 0 bases, with 9 bases of the junction left unmatched. CDR3 bases: TGCAGTGCTAGATCCCGGGACAGAGTTTACCAAGAGACCCAGTACTTC. Its protein is CSARSRDRVYQETQYF.